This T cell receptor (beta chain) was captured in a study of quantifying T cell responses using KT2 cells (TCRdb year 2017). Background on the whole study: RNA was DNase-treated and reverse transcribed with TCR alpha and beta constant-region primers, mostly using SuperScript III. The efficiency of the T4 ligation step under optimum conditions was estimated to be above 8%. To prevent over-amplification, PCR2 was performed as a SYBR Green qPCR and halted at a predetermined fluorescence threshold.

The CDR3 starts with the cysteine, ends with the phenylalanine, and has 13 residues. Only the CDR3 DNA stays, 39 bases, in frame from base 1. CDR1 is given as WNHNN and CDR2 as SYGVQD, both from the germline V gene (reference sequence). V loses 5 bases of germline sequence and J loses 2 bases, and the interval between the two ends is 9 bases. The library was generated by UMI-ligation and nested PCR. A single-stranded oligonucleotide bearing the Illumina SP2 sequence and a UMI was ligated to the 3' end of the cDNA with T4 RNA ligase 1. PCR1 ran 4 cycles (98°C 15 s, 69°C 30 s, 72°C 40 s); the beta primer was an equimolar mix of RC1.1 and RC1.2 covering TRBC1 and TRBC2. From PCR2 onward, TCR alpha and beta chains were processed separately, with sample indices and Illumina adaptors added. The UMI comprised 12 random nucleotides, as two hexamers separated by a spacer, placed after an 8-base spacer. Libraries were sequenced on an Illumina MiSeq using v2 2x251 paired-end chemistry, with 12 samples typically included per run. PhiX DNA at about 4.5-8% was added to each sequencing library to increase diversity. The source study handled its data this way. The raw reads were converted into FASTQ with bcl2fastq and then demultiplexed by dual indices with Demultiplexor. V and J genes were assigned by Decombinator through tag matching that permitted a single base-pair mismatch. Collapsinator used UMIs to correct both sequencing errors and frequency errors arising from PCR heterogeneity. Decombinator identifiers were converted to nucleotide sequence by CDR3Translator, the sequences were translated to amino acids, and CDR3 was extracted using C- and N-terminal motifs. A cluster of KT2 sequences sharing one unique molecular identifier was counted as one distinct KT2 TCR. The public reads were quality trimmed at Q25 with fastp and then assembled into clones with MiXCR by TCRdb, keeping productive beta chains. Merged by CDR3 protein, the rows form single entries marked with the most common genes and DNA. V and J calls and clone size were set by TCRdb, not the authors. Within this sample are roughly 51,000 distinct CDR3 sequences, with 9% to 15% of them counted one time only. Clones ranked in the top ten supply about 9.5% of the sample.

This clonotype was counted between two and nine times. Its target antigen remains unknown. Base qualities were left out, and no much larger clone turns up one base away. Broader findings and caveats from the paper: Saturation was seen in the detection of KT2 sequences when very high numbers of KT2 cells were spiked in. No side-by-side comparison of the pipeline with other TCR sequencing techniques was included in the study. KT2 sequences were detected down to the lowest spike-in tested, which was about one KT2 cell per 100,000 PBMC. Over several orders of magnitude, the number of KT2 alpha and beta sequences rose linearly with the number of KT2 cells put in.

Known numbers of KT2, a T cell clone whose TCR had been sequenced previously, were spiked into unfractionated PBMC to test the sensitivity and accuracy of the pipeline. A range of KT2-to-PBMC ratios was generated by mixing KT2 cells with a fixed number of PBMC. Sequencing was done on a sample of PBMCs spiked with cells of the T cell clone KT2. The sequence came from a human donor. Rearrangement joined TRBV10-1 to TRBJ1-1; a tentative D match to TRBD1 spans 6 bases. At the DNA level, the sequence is TGCGCCAGCAGTATGGACAGTAACACTGAAGCTTTCTTT. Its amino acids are CASSMDSNTEAFF.